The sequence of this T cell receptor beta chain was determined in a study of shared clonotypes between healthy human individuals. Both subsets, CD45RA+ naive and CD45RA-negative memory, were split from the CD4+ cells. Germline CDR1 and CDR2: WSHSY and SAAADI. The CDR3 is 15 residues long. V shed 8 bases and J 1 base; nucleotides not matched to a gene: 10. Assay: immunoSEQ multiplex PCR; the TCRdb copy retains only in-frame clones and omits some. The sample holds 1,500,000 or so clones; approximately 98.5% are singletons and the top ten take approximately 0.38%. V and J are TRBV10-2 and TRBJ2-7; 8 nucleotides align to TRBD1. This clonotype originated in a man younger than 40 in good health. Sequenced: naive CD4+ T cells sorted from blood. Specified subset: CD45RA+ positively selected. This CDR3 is CASQDRDRASYEQYF. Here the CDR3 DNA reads TGCGCCAGCCAGGACAGGGACCGAGCTTCCTACGAGCAGTACTTC.